The text below deals with one T cell receptor (beta chain). Antigen unknown. This sample was included in a study of T-cell memory formation after mild COVID-19. Study summary: Across donors, TCR clusters were largely donor specific.

TCRdb independently ran MiXCR on the 5' RACE reads; one entry per CDR3 protein. Among some 130,000 distinct CDR3 sequences listed, about 17% were seen once. Trimming stripped 6 bases from V and 2 bases from J, with 9 bases between. Per germline, CDR1 LNHNV and CDR2 YYDKDF (reference sequence). The CDR3 is 13 amino acids. Study-level results: CD8+ contracting clones occupied EMRA, while CD4+ ones occupied mainly CM and EM.

The clonotype comes from an adult woman who had mild COVID-19 (a few samples of this study predate the infection). Cell type and time point are not known. V and J are TRBV15 and TRBJ2-3; D is ambiguous. The sample consisted of PBMCs or a T cell subset sorted from them (not recorded which). This CDR3 is CATSIDFTDTQYF. CDR3 DNA: TGTGCCACCAGTATAGACTTCACAGATACGCAGTATTTT.